The 16 T cell receptor beta chains below were found in one sample sequenced in a study of cytotoxic CD8 clonotypes in ibrutinib-treated CLL. Method: immunoSEQ multiplex PCR; TCRdb's copy keeps in-frame clones and lacks some. The sample lists just over 65,000 clones, about 63% occurring once. The source material was PBMCs, sampled after 12 months of ibrutinib treatment. These receptor sequences come from a human donor with chronic lymphocytic leukemia.

The J gene is TRBJ2-2, the V gene TRBV9; D remains ambiguous. V lost 4 bases, J lost 0 bases, and 13 bases lay in between. CDR1 and CDR2 from the germline V gene are SGDLS and YYNGEE. The CDR3 loop spans 16 amino acids. CDR3 in amino acids: CASSPSAAANTGELFF. The CDR3 DNA sequence: TGTGCCAGCAGCCCCTCCGCTGCGGCGAACACCGGGGAGCTGTTTTTT.

J is TRBJ1-1 and V is TRBV19; 9 bases agree with TRBD1. CDR1 and CDR2 (germline): LNHDA, SQIVND (reference sequence). The CDR3 runs 16 residues. Germline trimming cut 4 bases from V and 3 bases from J; bases unmatched to any gene: 9. The CDR3 loop reads CASSTSQGAEYTEAFF. In nucleotides, the CDR3 is TGTGCCAGTAGTACATCACAGGGGGCGGAGTACACTGAAGCTTTCTTT.

The V call is TRBV28, the J call TRBJ1-2; D call uncertain. CDR1 is MDHEN and CDR2 is SYDVKM in the germline V gene. Trimming took 6 bases from V and 4 from J, leaving 6 bases between them. The CDR3 is 11 amino acids. CDR3 amino acids: CASRAFYGYTF. As DNA, the CDR3 is TGTGCCAGCAGGGCTTTCTATGGCTACACCTTC.

V is TRBV7-2 and J is TRBJ1-6, with TRBD1 as a possible D gene (5 bases). Germline CDR1 and CDR2: SGHTA and FQGNSA. V was shortened by 3 bases and J by 8 bases, with 11 bases between the two germline ends. There are 14 residues in the CDR3. The CDR3 here is CASSFPGYYSPLHF. The CDR3 DNA reads TGTGCCAGCAGCTTTCCAGGGTATTATTCACCCCTCCACTTT.

The chain recombines TRBV4-3 with TRBJ1-4, with a tentative D call TRBD1 (6 bases). V was clipped by 4 bases and J by 6 bases, with 15 bases between them. Germline CDR1 and CDR2: LGHNA and YSLEER. This CDR3 comprises 15 residues. CDR3 sequence reads: CASSPNTGRDEKLFF. The CDR3 DNA follows: TGCGCCAGCAGCCCCAATACAGGGCGAGATGAAAAACTGTTTTTT.

In this sample, this clone turned up a few times. J is TRBJ1-6 and V is TRBV2; D unresolved. The germline V and J ends were trimmed by 9 bases and 5 bases, with 11 bases remaining between them. The V gene's germline CDR1 is SNHLY and CDR2 FYNNEI. CDR3 size: 13 residues. The CDR3 DNA sequence: TGTGCCAGAGGCCGGGCTAATAATTCACCCCTCCACTTT. Amino acids: CARGRANNSPLHF.

This chain uses TRBV6-1 with TRBJ2-2, with D possibly being TRBD2 (6 bases). The ends were cut back, 8 bases at V and 4 bases at J, with 17 bases in the middle. Germline V lookup: CDR1 MNHNS, CDR2 SASEGT. The CDR3 loop spans 15 amino acids. The CDR3 DNA sequence: TGTGCCAGCGGGTCTTCGACTAGTTTCACCGGGGAGCTGTTTTTT. It encodes CASGSSTSFTGELFF.

This sequence joins TRBV6-5 and TRBJ2-2; TRBD1 matches at 7 bases. J was trimmed by 7 bases and V by 7 bases; bases with no gene match: 9. Germline lookup yields CDR1 MNHEY and CDR2 SVGAGI. This CDR3 contains 14 residues. CDR3 DNA sequence: TGTGCCAGCATCGCCCGACAGGGTCGCGGGGAGCTGTTTTTT. The encoded protein is CASIARQGRGELFF.

The V and J genes are TRBV7-3 and TRBJ1-1; TRBD1 is a possible D gene (5 bases). V was shortened by 5 bases and J by 4 bases, with 11 bases between the two germline ends. Germline V lookup: CDR1 SGHTA, CDR2 FQGTGA. This CDR3 contains 13 residues. In DNA form, the CDR3 reads TGTGCCAGCAGCCTAGGGGTCGTCACTGAAGCTTTCTTT. Protein: CASSLGVVTEAFF.

This clone was seen only a few times. This chain uses TRBV18 with TRBJ1-1; 7 nucleotides agree with TRBD1. The length of the CDR3 is 15 residues. Germline values: CDR1 KGHSH, CDR2 LQKENI. V gave up 6 bases and J gave up 6 bases; unmatched junction bases: 13. The CDR3 DNA is TGTGCCAGCTCTCATGGAAAAGACAGGGCGTCTGAAGCTTTCTTT. This encodes CASSHGKDRASEAFF.

J is TRBJ2-2 and V is TRBV19, with a possible D match to TRBD2 (6 bases). Germline CDR1 reads LNHDA; CDR2 reads SQIVND (reference sequence). V dropped 4 bases and J dropped 0 bases, with 6 bases sitting between them. The CDR3 loop spans 14 amino acids. CDR3 amino acids: CASSSGANTGELFF. In DNA form, the CDR3 reads TGTGCCAGTAGTAGCGGGGCGAACACCGGGGAGCTGTTTTTT.

DNA for the CDR3: TGTGCCAGCAGCGTGGAGCCAGTGAACACCGGGGAGCTGTTTTTT. Translated, it gives CASSVEPVNTGELFF. The chain has TRBV9 and TRBJ2-2, with D unresolved. Looked up from germline, CDR1 is SGDLS and CDR2 is YYNGEE. The V end lost 2 bases, the J end lost 1 base, and 9 bases lay between the germline ends. This CDR3 is built from 15 residues.

The chain combines TRBV4-3 with TRBJ2-3, with a weak D call TRBD1 (5 bases). The V gene's germline CDR1 is LGHNA and CDR2 YSLEER. CDR3 length: 15 amino acids. Trimming stripped 0 bases from V and 2 bases from J, with 9 bases between. The CDR3, as DNA: TGCGCCAGCAGCCAAGATGGGGCCCTCACAGATACGCAGTATTTT. This gives the protein CASSQDGALTDTQYF.

In this sample, this clone turned up many times. The V gene is TRBV7-2, the J gene TRBJ1-2; a weak D match, TRBD1 (5 bases). The CDR3 runs 14 residues. Per germline, CDR1 SGHTA and CDR2 FQGNSA. Trimming stripped 4 bases from V and 2 bases from J, with 11 bases between. Here the CDR3 reads CASSSMTANYGYTF. CDR3 in DNA: TGTGCCAGCAGCTCCATGACAGCCAACTATGGCTACACCTTC.

The gene calls are TRBV7-2 and TRBJ2-5, with a tentative D call TRBD1 (7 bases). The CDR3 runs 14 residues. Trimming left V 6 bases short and J 6 bases short, with 17 bases between. The germline gives CDR1 SGHTA, CDR2 FQGNSA. The CDR3 coding sequence is TGTGCCAGCAGAGATAGCAGGGGGGCGCAGACCCAGTACTTC. Translation gives CASRDSRGAQTQYF.

The chain joins TRBV7-9 to TRBJ1-2; D possibly corresponds to TRBD1 (6 bases). Germline CDR1 and CDR2: SEHNR and FQNEAQ (reference sequence). The CDR3 is 13 residues long. V was trimmed by 2 bases and J by 8 bases, leaving 12 bases between them. CDR3 in amino acids: CASSLHRAKGYTF. The CDR3 bases are TGTGCCAGCAGCTTACACAGGGCCAAGGGCTACACCTTC.